The clone carrying this TCR beta chain was seen only a few times. What it binds is unknown. RNA transcripts provided the template for amplifying TCR beta CDR3 regions. First-round RT-PCR used HTBI primers; second-round multiplex PCR followed. TCRdb recomputed calls from the multiplex PCR reads with MiXCR, one row per CDR3 protein. The sample has 450,000 to 600,000 distinct CDR3 sequences; roughly 40% are singletons. Germline lookup yields CDR1 SGHNT and CDR2 YYREEE (reference sequence). The length of the CDR3 is 13 residues. V lost 0 bases, J lost 4 bases, and 7 bases lay in between. In this cohort, patients with other autoimmune diseases, uncontrolled infections, pregnancy or lactation were excluded. This entry is derived from a study of Graves' ophthalmopathy and Graves' hyperthyroidism. Overall study results and limits: Ophthalmopathy cases were distinguished from stable hyperthyroidism by a 13-signature model, reaching 85% to 90% sensitivity and around 77% specificity. The model's prediction of ophthalmopathy progression had approximately 68% sensitivity and around 78% specificity.

The material sequenced was peripheral blood or thyroid tissue (not recorded which). The chain has TRBV5-4 and TRBJ1-1; D ambiguous. The TCR originated in an adult man with Graves' hyperthyroidism. In DNA, the CDR3 is TGTGCCAGCAGCTTGGAAAGTCGCACTGAAGCTTTCTTT. It specifies CASSLESRTEAFF.